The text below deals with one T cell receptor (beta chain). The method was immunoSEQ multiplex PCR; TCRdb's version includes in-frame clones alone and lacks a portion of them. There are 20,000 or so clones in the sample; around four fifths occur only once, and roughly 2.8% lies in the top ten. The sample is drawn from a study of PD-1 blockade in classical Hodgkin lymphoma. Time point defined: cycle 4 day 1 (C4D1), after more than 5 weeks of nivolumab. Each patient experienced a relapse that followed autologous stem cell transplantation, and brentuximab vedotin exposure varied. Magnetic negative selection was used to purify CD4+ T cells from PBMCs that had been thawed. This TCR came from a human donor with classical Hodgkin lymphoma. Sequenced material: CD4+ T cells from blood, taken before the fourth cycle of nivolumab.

CDR3 bases: TGTGCCAGCAGTGCTAGCGGGATGAACAATGAGCAGTTCTTC. Translation gives CASSASGMNNEQFF. The chain couples TRBV27 to TRBJ2-1; TRBD2 aligns across 9 bases. V lost 5 bases and J lost 5; bases outside the gene matches: 4. The CDR3 loop spans 14 amino acids. Germline V gene sequence: CDR1 MNHEY, CDR2 SMNVEV (reference sequence).